The source of this TCR beta chain is a study of CD8+ T cells in alopecia areata (dated by TCRdb to between 2017 and 2018). In terms of the full investigation: The treated patients, all with moderate-to-severe alopecia areata, were enrolled in an open-label pilot trial of oral tofacitinib given at 5 to 10 mg twice daily. Patients received tofacitinib for 6 to 18 months and were then followed off drug for 6 months to check for delayed response and recurrence. High-throughput TCRbeta sequencing was used to examine T cell clonal expansion in alopecia areata in both the C3H/HeJ mouse model and human patients. Scalp tissue and sorted CD4+ and CD8+ peripheral blood T cells from patchy and totalis/universalis alopecia areata patients and from healthy controls were covered by human TCRbeta sequencing. Biopsies were taken from tofacitinib-treated patients at baseline and at 4 and 24 weeks of treatment, and a later scalp biopsy was taken in several of the tofacitinib-treated patients. Clonality in the scalp was compared among normal scalp (n=4), patchy alopecia areata scalp (n=8), and alopecia totalis/universalis scalp (n=8). RNA was extracted with the PAXgene miRNA kit for fixed scalp, the miRNeasy kit for PBMCs, and the RNeasy kit for mouse skin. TCRbeta CDR3 regions were amplified by immunoSEQ multiplex PCR using 35 Vbeta forward and 13 Jbeta reverse primers.

The investigation overall reported the following: Compared with mice, TCR sequences shared between patients were less clear, possibly partly because of HLA diversity across the patient population. Lesional scalp, especially in alopecia totalis/universalis, showed higher clonality and more expanded CD8+ clones than normal scalp, suggesting antigenic drive. Unlike mouse skin, which is dominated by gammadelta T cells, normal human skin has resident alphabeta T cells that are also sequenced, and this complicates analysis of the scalp TCR repertoire.

This clone was detected only a few times. The target of this receptor is not known. Base qualities are not at hand, and no much larger clone is one base apart. Libraries came from the immunoSEQ multiplex PCR assay. RNA was extracted from all samples and reverse transcribed into cDNA, which served as template for TCR sequencing. SuperScript III was used for first-strand cDNA synthesis, primed with a 2:1 mix of oligo-dT and random hexamers. Amplification bias was assessed with a synthetic immune receptor repertoire, and residual bias was removed computationally. As for the original processing: Raw reads were preprocessed for error removal, and CDR3 was defined according to IMGT conventions as running from the conserved cysteine to phenylalanine. Clonality was computed by normalizing Shannon entropy by log2 of the number of productive unique TCRs and subtracting the result from 1. Scalp TCRbeta sequences were cross-referenced with sorted blood CD4 and CD8 repertoires so that the CD4 or CD8 identity of scalp clones could be inferred. The clones in this table, taken by TCRdb from immuneACCESS, are in-frame only. Not every clone is retained; where verified, under half of the shortfall comes from an unresolved V gene, and the cause of the rest is unknown. V and J calls and clone size are those listed in that table; D and trimming were worked out from the DNA. The sample table shows around 120,000 clones, and 35% to 40% are seen once. The leading ten clones occupy 3.1% of the sample.

Lesional scalp punch biopsies and peripheral blood were collected from alopecia areata patients. After PBMCs were isolated by density centrifugation and stained for CD3, CD4 and CD8, a FACSAria was used to sort CD4+ and CD8+ T cells. Here V drops 8 bases and J drops 6 bases, and the junction holds 8 bases not matched to any gene. From the cysteine through the phenylalanine, the CDR3 covers 13 amino acids. Only CDR3 DNA is held: 39 bases, read in frame from base 1. Sequences MNHNS (CDR1) and SASEGT (CDR2) are obtained from the germline V gene. Material: CD4+ T cells sorted from blood. This chain joins TRBV6-1 to TRBJ2-3, with 7 bases aligning to TRBD1. This clonotype was sampled from a human donor with alopecia areata. The CDR3 reads CASGETGLDTQYF. The sequenced DNA is TGTGCCAGCGGAGAGACAGGGCTGGATACGCAGTATTTT.